This T cell receptor (beta chain) was recorded in a study of blood T cell repertoires in COVID-19. Profiled with immunoSEQ multiplex PCR; TCRdb holds only in-frame clones, not every one. The sample includes approximately 310,000 clones, roughly 91% seen only once; the top ten take 1%. The V and J ends lost 2 bases and 9 bases respectively, with 18 bases between them. CDR3 size: 16 residues. Germline V gene lookup returns CDR1 SGHDT and CDR2 YYEEEE. Sample: peripheral blood. The TCR originated in a man aged 45-60 years with active or convalescent COVID-19. This rearrangement joins TRBV5-6 to TRBJ1-6; D gene uncertain. The CDR3 protein is CASSFGGPDLGSPLHF. CDR3 nucleotides: TGTGCCAGCAGCTTTGGAGGCCCGGACCTTGGTTCACCCCTCCACTTT. Drawing the rest from reference TRBV5-6 and TRBJ1-6, the complete variable domain is DAGVTQSPTHLIKTRGQQVTLRCSPKSGHDTVSWYQQALGQGPQFIFQYYEEEERQRGNFPDRFSGHQFPNYSSELNVNALLLGDSALYLCASSFGGPDLGSPLHFGNGTRLTVT.